The 9 T cell receptor beta chains reported below all come from one sample, sequenced in a study of blood T cell repertoires in COVID-19. TCRdb's table, derived via immunoSEQ multiplex PCR, lists solely in-frame clones and lacks some. The sample has about 110,000 clones, around 80% seen once; the top ten hold about 4.1%. The sequenced sample consisted of peripheral blood. These receptors came from a human donor in a cohort sampled during active or convalescent COVID-19.

The chain joins TRBV7-9 to TRBJ1-4, with TRBD1 as a possible D gene (6 bases). The CDR3 is 14 residues long. The germline V gene has CDR1 SEHNR and CDR2 FQNEAQ (reference sequence). Trimming took 5 bases from V and 7 from J, leaving 14 bases between them. CDR3 sequence (DNA): TGTGCCAGCAGCCAACAGGGAGGGGGTGAAAAACTGTTTTTT. It encodes CASSQQGGGEKLFF.

This chain links TRBV5-1 with TRBJ2-7, with D perhaps matching TRBD1 (5 bases). This CDR3 has 14 residues. Trimming took 0 bases from V and 3 from J, leaving 10 bases between them. The germline gives CDR1 SGHRS, CDR2 YFSETQ. CDR3 protein: CASSLVDTNYEQYF. The CDR3 coding sequence is TGCGCCAGCAGCTTGGTGGACACCAACTACGAGCAGTACTTC.

Written as DNA, the CDR3 is TGTGCCAGCAGCTTAGGAGCGGATAGAAGCACAGATACGCAGTATTTT. Its protein is CASSLGADRSTDTQYF. This chain joins TRBV11-2 and TRBJ2-3; tentatively, D is TRBD2 (5 bases). The CDR3 totals 16 residues. The germline gives CDR1 SGHAT, CDR2 FQNNGV. Trimming removed 1 base from V and 0 bases from J, with 11 bases in between.

The genes are TRBV6-5 and TRBJ2-7; 7 nucleotides match TRBD1. Germline V gene lookup returns CDR1 MNHEY and CDR2 SVGAGI. Unmatched junction bases numbered 3, after V lost 6 bases and J lost 4 bases. This CDR3 contains 12 residues. In DNA form, the CDR3 reads TGTGCCAGCAGCGGGACAGTTTACGAGCAGTACTTC. This sequence encodes CASSGTVYEQYF.

The chain employs TRBV5-1 and TRBJ2-7; D gene ambiguous. Trimming removed 4 bases at V and 4 bases at J, with 6 bases between. The CDR3 runs to 11 residues. Germline V gene sequence: CDR1 SGHRS, CDR2 YFSETQ. The CDR3 is CASSPLYEQYF. The CDR3 nucleotides read TGCGCCAGCAGCCCCTTATACGAGCAGTACTTC.

This rearrangement joins TRBV7-2 to TRBJ1-3, with 8 bases lining up with TRBD1. With 4 bases clipped from V and 2 bases from J, the junction kept 4 bases outside the gene matches. The CDR3 has 15 amino acids. Germline-derived CDR1 and CDR2 are SGHTA and FQGNSA. CDR3 residues: CASSSRTGTGNTIYF. As DNA, the CDR3 is TGTGCCAGCAGCTCCCGGACAGGGACTGGAAACACCATATATTTT.

V usage is TRBV5-1 and J usage is TRBJ2-6; 8 positions agree with TRBD2. The V and J ends lost 3 bases and 1 base, in that order; junction bases with no gene match: 6. Per germline, CDR1 SGHRS and CDR2 YFSETQ. This CDR3 region has 17 residues. This CDR3 is CASSSGGPWSGANVLTF. CDR3 coding DNA: TGCGCCAGCAGCTCGGGGGGGCCATGGTCTGGGGCCAACGTCCTGACTTTC.

V is TRBV29-1 and J is TRBJ2-5, with D possibly TRBD2 on 6 matching bases. CDR1 and CDR2 from the germline V gene are SQVTM and ANQGSEA. The germline V and J ends were trimmed by 0 bases and 1 base, with 9 bases remaining between them. The CDR3 contains 14 residues. CDR3 DNA sequence: TGCAGCGTTGAAGAGGCGGGGACCCAAGAGACCCAGTACTTC. It codes for CSVEEAGTQETQYF.

This clone occurred a few times. V gene TRBV21-1 combines with J gene TRBJ2-7; the table names TRBD2, a call not compared with the DNA. TRBV21-1 has pseudogene status. CDR3 size: 18 residues. The CDR3 region has the DNA TGTGCCAGCAGCACTAAAACGTCGACGGGGGTTTACTCCTACGAGCAGTACTTC. This sequence encodes CASSTKTSTGVYSYEQYF.